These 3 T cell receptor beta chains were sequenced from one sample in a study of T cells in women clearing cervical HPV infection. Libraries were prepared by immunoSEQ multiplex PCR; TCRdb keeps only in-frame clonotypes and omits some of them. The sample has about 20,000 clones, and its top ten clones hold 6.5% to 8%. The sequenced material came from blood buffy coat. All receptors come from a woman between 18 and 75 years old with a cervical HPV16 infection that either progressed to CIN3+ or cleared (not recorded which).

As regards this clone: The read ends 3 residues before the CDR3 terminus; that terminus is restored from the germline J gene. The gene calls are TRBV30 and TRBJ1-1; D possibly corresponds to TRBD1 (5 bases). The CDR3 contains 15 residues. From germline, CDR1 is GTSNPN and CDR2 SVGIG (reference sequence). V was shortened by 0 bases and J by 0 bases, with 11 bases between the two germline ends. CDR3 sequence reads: CAWSVWGGMNTEAFF. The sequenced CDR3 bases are TGTGCCTGGAGTGTCTGGGGGGGAATGAACACTGAA.

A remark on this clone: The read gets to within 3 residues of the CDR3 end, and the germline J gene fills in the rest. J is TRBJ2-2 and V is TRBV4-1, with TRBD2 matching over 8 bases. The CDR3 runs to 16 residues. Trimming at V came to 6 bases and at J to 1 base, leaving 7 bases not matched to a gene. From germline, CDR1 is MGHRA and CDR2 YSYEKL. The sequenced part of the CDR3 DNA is TGCGCCAGCAGGGCCTTGAGCGGGAGGAACACCGGGGAG. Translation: CASRALSGRNTGE. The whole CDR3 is CASRALSGRNTGELFF.

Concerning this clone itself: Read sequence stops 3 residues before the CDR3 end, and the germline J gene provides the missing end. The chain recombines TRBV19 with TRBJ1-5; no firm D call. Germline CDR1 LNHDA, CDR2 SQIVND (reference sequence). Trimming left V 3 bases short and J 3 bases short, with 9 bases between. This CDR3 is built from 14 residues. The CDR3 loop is CASSIPVVNQPQHF. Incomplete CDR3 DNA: TGTGCCAGTAGTATCCCCGTCGTCAATCAGCCC.